Listed here are 8 T cell receptor beta chains from one sample, sequenced in a study of T cell responses to AZD1222 COVID-19 vaccine. Profiling relied on immunoSEQ multiplex PCR, and the TCRdb table lists in-frame clones only, not all of them. The sample consists of fewer than 110,000 clones, about 90% of them appearing once. The source material was peripheral blood, sampled 28 days after the second AZD1222 dose. The receptors stem from an adult who received the AZD1222 COVID-19 vaccine.

The chain links TRBV28 to TRBJ1-2; 7 bases map to TRBD1. Unmatched junction bases numbered 9, after V lost 6 bases and J lost 8 bases. Germline loops: CDR1 MDHEN, CDR2 SYDVKM. The CDR3 extends over 13 amino acids. DNA for the CDR3: TGTGCCAGCAGCCTCGGGACAGTAAACGGCTACACCTTC. Encoded protein: CASSLGTVNGYTF.

V usage is TRBV28 and J usage is TRBJ2-2; 8 nucleotides align to TRBD1. V was pared by 6 bases and J by 9 bases, with 18 bases of the junction left unmatched. Germline CDR1 is MDHEN and CDR2 is SYDVKM. The CDR3 is 17 residues long. CDR3 coding DNA: TGTGCCAGCAGCTTAACGATCGGGACAGGAGGTTTTTGGGAGCTGTTTTTT. It yields the protein CASSLTIGTGGFWELFF. Full variable domain (missing parts from reference TRBV28 and TRBJ2-2): DVKVTQSSRYLVKRTGEKVFLECVQDMDHENMFWYRQDPGLGLRLIYFSYDVKMKEKGDIPEGYSVSREKKERFSLILESASTNQTSMYLCASSLTIGTGGFWELFFGEGSRLTVL.

For this clone: One junction end disagrees with the germline gene, perhaps due to a read error. The chain carries TRBV18 and TRBJ1-1, with D maybe TRBD1 (5 bases). This CDR3 is 13 amino acids long. Germline V gene sequence: CDR1 KGHSH, CDR2 LQKENI. CDR3 protein: CASSPNWGTEAFF. CDR3 in DNA: TGTGCCAGCTCGCCGAACTGGGGCACTGAGGCTTTCTTT.

This clone has a handful of counts. The chain couples TRBV12-3 or TRBV12-4 to TRBJ1-1; TRBD1 matches 7 bases. The CDR3 totals 13 residues. V gave up 4 bases and J gave up 2 bases; unmatched junction bases: 1. The CDR3 DNA reads as TGTGCCAGCAGTTGGGACAGAAACACTGAAGCTTTCTTT. It encodes CASSWDRNTEAFF.

The CDR3 sequence: CASSPSDGSSYEQYF. DNA of the CDR3: TGTGCCAGCAGCCCATCGGACGGGAGCTCCTACGAGCAGTACTTC. The chain carries TRBV11-2 and TRBJ2-7, with a tentative D call TRBD2 (6 bases). The V end was cut by 5 bases, the J end by 0 bases, with 14 bases between. The CDR3 spans 15 residues. Per the germline V gene, CDR1 is SGHAT and CDR2 is FQNNGV. Full variable domain (rest looked up from reference TRBV11-2 and TRBJ2-7): EAGVAQSPRYKIIEKRQSVAFWCNPISGHATLYWYQQILGQGPKLLIQFQNNGVVDDSQLPKDRFSAERLKGVDSTLKIQPAKLEDSAVYLCASSPSDGSSYEQYFGPGTRLTVT.

The CDR3 DNA reads as TGTGCCAGCAGTTACGAGGGGTCACGGAATTCACCCCTCCACTTT. It is translated as CASSYEGSRNSPLHF. The gene calls are TRBV6-5 and TRBJ1-6, with D tentatively TRBD1 (5 bases). This CDR3 spans 15 amino acids. Trimming took 2 bases from V and 7 from J, leaving 12 bases between them. Germline V lookup: CDR1 MNHEY, CDR2 SVGAGI.

V is TRBV7-3 and J is TRBJ2-1, with 8 bases that match TRBD2. This CDR3 region has 15 residues. V lost 6 bases to trimming and J lost 0 bases; unmatched junction nucleotides: 4. Germline values: CDR1 SGHTA, CDR2 FQGTGA. The CDR3 DNA reads as TGTGCCAGCAGTCAACGGGGGGGCTCCTACAATGAGCAGTTCTTC. Residues: CASSQRGGSYNEQFF. The full variable domain, in which reference TRBV7-3 and TRBJ2-1 provide the parts outside the CDR3, is GAGVSQTPSNKVTEKGKYVELRCDPISGHTALYWYRQSLGQGPEFLIYFQGTGAADDSGLPNDRFFAVRPEGSVSTLKIQRTERGDSAVYLCASSQRGGSYNEQFFGPGTRLTVL.

The chain combines TRBV6-5 with TRBJ1-4, with a weak D call TRBD1 (5 bases). The CDR3 has 14 amino acids. Trimming took off 5 bases at V and 0 bases at J, with 7 bases between the two ends. Per germline, CDR1 MNHEY and CDR2 SVGAGI. The CDR3 loop reads CASSLTATNEKLFF. The CDR3 DNA sequence: TGTGCCAGCAGTCTGACAGCAACTAATGAAAAACTGTTTTTT.